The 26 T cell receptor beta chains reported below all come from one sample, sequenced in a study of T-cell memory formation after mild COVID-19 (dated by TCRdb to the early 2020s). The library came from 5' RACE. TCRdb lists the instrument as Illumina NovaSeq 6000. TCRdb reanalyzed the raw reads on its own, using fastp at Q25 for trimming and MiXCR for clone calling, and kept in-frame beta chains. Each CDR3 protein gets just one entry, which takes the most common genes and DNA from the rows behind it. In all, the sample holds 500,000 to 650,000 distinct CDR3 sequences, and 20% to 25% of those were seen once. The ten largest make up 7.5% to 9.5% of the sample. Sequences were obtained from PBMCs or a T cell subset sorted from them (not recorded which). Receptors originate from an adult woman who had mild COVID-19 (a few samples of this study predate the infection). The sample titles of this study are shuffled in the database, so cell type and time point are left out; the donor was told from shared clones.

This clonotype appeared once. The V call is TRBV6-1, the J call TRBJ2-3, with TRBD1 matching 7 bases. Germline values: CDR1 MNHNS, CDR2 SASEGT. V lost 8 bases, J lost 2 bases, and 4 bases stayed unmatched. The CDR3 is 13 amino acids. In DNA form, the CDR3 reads TGTGCCAGCCGGGACAGTCTCACAGATACGCAGTATTTT. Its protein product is CASRDSLTDTQYF.

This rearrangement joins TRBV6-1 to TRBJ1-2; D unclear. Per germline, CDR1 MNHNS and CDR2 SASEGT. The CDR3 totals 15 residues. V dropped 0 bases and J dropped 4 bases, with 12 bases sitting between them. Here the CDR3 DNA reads TGTGCCAGCAGTGAAGCGTTCGAGTTTGTCTATGGCTACACCTTC. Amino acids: CASSEAFEFVYGYTF.

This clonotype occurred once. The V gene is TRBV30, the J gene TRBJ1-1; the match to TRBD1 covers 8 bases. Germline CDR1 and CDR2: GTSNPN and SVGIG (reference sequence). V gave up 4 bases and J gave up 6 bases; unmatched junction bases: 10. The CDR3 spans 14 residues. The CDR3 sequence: CAWNAGTGFAEAFF. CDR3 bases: TGTGCCTGGAACGCCGGGACAGGATTCGCTGAAGCTTTCTTT.

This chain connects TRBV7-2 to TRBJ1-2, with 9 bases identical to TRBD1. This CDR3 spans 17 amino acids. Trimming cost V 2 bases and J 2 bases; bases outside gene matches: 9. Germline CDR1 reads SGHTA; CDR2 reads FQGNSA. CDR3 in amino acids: CASSLSTGQGRNYGYTF. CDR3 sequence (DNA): TGTGCCAGCAGCTTATCCACCGGACAGGGGAGGAACTATGGCTACACCTTC.

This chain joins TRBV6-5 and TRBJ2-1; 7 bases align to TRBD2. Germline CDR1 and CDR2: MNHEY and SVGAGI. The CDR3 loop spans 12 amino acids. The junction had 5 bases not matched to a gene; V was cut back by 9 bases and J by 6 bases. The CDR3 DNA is TGTGCCAGTGGGAGGGAACCCAATGAGCAGTTCTTC. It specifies CASGREPNEQFF.

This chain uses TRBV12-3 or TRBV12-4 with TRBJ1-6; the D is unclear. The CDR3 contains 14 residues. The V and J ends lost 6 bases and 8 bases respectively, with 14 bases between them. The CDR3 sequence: CASSRPRSDSPLHF. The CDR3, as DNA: TGTGCCAGCAGCCGACCCCGTTCGGATTCACCCCTCCACTTT.

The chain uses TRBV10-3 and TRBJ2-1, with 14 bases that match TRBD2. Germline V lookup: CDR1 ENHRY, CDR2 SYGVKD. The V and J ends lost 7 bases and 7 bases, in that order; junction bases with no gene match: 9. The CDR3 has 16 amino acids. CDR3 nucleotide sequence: TGTGCCATCAACAACCCCGGGACTAGCGGGAGTAATGAGCAGTTCTTC. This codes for CAINNPGTSGSNEQFF.

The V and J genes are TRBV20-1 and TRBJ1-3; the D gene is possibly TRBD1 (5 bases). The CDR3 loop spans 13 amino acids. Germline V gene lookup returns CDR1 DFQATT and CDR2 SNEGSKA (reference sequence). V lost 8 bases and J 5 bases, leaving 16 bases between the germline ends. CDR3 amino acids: CSSSPWGRNTIYF. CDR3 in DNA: TGCAGTAGCAGCCCATGGGGGAGAAACACCATATATTTT.

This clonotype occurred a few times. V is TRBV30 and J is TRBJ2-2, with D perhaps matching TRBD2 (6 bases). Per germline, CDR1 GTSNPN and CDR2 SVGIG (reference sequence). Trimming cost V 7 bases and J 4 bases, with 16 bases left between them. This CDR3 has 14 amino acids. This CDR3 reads CAFMAGPGTGELFF. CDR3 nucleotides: TGTGCCTTCATGGCGGGGCCGGGCACCGGGGAGCTGTTTTTT.

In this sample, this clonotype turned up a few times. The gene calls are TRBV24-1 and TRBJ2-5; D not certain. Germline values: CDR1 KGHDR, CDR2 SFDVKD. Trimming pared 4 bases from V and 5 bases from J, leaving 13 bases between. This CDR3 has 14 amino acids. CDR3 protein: CATSDGGPGETQYF. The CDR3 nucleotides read TGTGCCACCAGTGACGGCGGACCCGGGGAGACCCAGTACTTC.

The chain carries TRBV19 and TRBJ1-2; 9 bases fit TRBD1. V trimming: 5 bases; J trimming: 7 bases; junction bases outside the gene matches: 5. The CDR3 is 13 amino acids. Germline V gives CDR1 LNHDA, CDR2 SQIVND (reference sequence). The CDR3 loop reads CASSPWTGAGYTF. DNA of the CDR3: TGTGCCAGTAGTCCCTGGACAGGGGCTGGCTACACCTTC.

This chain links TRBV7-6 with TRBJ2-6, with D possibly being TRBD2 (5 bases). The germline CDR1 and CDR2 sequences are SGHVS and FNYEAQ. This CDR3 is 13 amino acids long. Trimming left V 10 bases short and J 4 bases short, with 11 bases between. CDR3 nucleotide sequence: TGTGCCACCACCCCGGGGGGGGCCAACGTCCTGACTTTC. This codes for CATTPGGANVLTF.

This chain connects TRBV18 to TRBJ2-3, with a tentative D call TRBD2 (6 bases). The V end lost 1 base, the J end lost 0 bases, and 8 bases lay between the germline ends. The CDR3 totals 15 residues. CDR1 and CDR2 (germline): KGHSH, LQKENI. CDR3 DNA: TGTGCCAGCTCACCACGGGGGGAGAGCACAGATACGCAGTATTTT. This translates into CASSPRGESTDTQYF. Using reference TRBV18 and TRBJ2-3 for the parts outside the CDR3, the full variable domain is NAGVMQNPRHLVRRRGQEARLRCSPMKGHSHVYWYRQLPEEGLKFMVYLQKENIIDESGMPKERFSAEFPKEGPSILRIQQVVRGDSAAYFCASSPRGESTDTQYFGPGTRLTVL.

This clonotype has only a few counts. The CDR3 coding sequence is TGCGCCAGCAGCGAAGGGGGCGTTTTTGGGGCTTTCTTT. It codes for CASSEGGVFGAFF. The genes are TRBV5-1 and TRBJ1-1; 7 bases fit TRBD1. The germline CDR1 and CDR2 sequences are SGHRS and YFSETQ. The CDR3 is made up of 13 amino acids. The J segment lost 11 bases and the V segment lost 4 bases, leaving 11 bases of the junction unmatched.

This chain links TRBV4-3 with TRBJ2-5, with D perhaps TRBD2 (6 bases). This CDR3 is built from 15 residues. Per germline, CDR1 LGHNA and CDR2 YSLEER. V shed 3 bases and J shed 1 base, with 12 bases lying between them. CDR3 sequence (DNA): TGCGCCAGCAGCCACTTAGGGGACTCCCAAGAGACCCAGTACTTC. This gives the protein CASSHLGDSQETQYF.

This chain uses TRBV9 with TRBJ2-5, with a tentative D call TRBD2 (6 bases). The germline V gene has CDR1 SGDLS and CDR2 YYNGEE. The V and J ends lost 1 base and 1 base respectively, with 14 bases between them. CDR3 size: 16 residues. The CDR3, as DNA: TGTGCCAGCAGCGTAAGGATGATTAGCGGCCAAGAGACCCAGTACTTC. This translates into CASSVRMISGQETQYF.

The CDR3 coding sequence is TGTGCCATCAGTGAACCATCGTTCTACAATGAGCAGTTCTTC. Translating it yields CAISEPSFYNEQFF. The chain joins TRBV10-3 to TRBJ2-1; D ambiguous. The V and J ends lost 3 bases and 3 bases respectively, with 9 bases between them. From germline, CDR1 is ENHRY and CDR2 SYGVKD. This CDR3 spans 14 amino acids.

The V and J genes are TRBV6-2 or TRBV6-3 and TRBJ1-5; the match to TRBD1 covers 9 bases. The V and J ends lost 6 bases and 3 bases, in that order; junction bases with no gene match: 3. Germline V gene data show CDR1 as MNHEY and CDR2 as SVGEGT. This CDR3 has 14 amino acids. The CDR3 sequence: CASSGTGNNQPQHF. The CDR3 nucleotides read TGTGCCAGCAGCGGGACAGGGAACAATCAGCCCCAGCATTTT.

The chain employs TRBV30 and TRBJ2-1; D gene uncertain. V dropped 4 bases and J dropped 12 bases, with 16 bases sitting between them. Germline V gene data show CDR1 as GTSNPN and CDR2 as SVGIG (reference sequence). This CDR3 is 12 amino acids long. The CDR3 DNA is TGTGCCTGGATAGGGCTGTCGTTGGGGCAGTTCTTC. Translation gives CAWIGLSLGQFF.

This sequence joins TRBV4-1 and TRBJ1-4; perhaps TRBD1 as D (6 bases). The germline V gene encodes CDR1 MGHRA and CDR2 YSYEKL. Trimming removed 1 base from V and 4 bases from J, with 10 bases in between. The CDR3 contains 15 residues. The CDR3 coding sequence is TGCGCCAGCAGCCAAGGGACAGCGATTAATGAAAAACTGTTTTTT. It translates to CASSQGTAINEKLFF.

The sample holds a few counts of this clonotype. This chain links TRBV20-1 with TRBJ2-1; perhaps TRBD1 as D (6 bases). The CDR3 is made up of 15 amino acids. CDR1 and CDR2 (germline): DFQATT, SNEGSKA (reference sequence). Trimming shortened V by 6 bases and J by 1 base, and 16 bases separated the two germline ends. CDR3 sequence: CSAQTGQQSYNEQFF. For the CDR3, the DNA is TGCAGTGCCCAGACAGGCCAGCAATCCTACAATGAGCAGTTCTTC.

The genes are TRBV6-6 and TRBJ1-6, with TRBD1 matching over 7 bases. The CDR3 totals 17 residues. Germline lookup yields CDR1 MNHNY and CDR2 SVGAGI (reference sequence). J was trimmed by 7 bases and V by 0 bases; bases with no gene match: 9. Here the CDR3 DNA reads TGTGCCAGCAGTTACTCGGTCAGGGGGACTAGCAATTCACCCCTCCACTTT. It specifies CASSYSVRGTSNSPLHF.

In nucleotides, the CDR3 is TGTGCCAGCCTCGAGAGGGTCGGGGAGGGAGTTCGGGCTAATGAAAAACTGTTTTTT. Its protein is CASLERVGEGVRANEKLFF. The V and J genes are TRBV27 and TRBJ1-4; no clear D. Germline-derived CDR1 and CDR2 are MNHEY and SMNVEV (reference sequence). The V end was cut by 8 bases, the J end by 3 bases, with 28 bases between. This CDR3 contains 19 residues.

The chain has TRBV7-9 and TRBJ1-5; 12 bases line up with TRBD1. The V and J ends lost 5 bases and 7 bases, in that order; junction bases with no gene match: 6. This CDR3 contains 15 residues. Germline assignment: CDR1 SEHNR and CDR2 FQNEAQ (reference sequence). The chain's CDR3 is CASSPGTGGTQPQHF. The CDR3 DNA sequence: TGTGCCAGCAGCCCGGGGACAGGGGGCACACAGCCCCAGCATTTT. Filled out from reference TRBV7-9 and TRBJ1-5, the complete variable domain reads DTGVSQNPRHKITKRGQNVTFRCDPISEHNRLYWYRQTLGQGPEFLTYFQNEAQLEKSRLLSDRFSAERPKGSFSTLEIQRTEQGDSAMYLCASSPGTGGTQPQHFGDGTRLSIL.

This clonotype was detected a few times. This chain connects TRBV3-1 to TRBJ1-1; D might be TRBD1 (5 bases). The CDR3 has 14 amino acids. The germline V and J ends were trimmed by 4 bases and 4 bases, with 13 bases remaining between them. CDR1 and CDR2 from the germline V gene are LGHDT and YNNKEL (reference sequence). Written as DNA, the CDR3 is TGTGCCAGCAGCCGAACAGGTGGGGTCACTGAAGCTTTCTTT. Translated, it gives CASSRTGGVTEAFF.

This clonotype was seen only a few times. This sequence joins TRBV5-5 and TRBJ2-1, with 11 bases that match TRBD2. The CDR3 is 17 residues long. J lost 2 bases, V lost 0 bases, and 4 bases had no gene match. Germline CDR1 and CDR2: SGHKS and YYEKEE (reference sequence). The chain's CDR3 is CASSLEVAGGPYNEQFF. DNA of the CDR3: TGTGCCAGCAGCTTGGAAGTAGCGGGAGGGCCCTACAATGAGCAGTTCTTC.